This T cell receptor (beta chain) was captured in a study of vaccination and CD4 T cells after COVID-19. After removal of 4 bases from V and 4 bases from J, the junction contained 5 bases not matched to a gene. Germline values: CDR1 SGHTA, CDR2 FQGNSA. CDR3 length: 14 amino acids. As for this clonotype: Its specificity is not known.

With the Oncomine TCR Beta short-read assay, DNA from cultured CD4+ T cells was sequenced. TCRdb reprocessed the PCR reads via MiXCR and lists one record per CDR3 protein. In the table there are around 15,000 distinct CDR3 sequences, about 59% of which are singletons. Time point described: late sampling 161 to 241 days after vaccination in a few convalescent patients. The treatment: approximately 10-day PBMC culture with coronavirus spike peptide pools or control peptides (ViraFEST assay). The origin of this receptor is a human donor who had recovered from COVID-19. The gene calls are TRBV7-2 and TRBJ1-2; TRBD1 aligns across 8 bases. The sequencing used CD4+ T cells from blood, cultured in vitro, collected about 7 months after SARS-CoV-2 vaccination. In nucleotides, the CDR3 is TGTGCCAGCAGCTACCTAGGACAGGGCTATGGCTACACCTTC. It yields the protein CASSYLGQGYGYTF.